Shown below are 6 T cell receptor beta chains from a single sample sequenced in a study of glioma-infiltrating T cells. The iRepertoire nested amplicon-rescue multiplex PCR amplified TCR alpha and beta CDR3s from RNA. Each CDR3 protein gets one entry after TCRdb re-called the multiplex PCR reads with MiXCR. The sample has about 130,000 distinct CDR3 sequences, roughly 24% seen once. Sequencing was done on a sample of glioma tissue, nonneoplastic brain tissue, or PBMCs (not recorded which). Every receptor here comes from a human donor with low-grade glioma or glioblastoma, undergoing nonglioma brain surgery, or in good health (not recorded which).

About this clonotype: One junction end does not reproduce the germline sequence, and a read error may be involved. The chain combines TRBV5-4 with TRBJ1-1; 10 bases map to TRBD1. Germline CDR1 reads SGHNT; CDR2 reads YYREEE (reference sequence). This CDR3 spans 15 amino acids. The DNA for the CDR3 is TGTGCCAGCAGCTTGGACGGACAGGGGGGCACTGAAGCCTTCTTT. This codes for CASSLDGQGGTEAFF.

This clonotype was seen repeatedly, ten times or more. The V call is TRBV15, the J call TRBJ2-3; 7 bases are shared with TRBD1. V dropped 3 bases and J dropped 1; count of bases not matched to a gene: 7. The length of the CDR3 is 16 residues. Germline V CDR1 and CDR2: LNHNV, YYDKDF (reference sequence). The CDR3 bases are TGTGCCACCAGCAGGAGGACCGGGACAGGCACAGATACGCAGTATTTT. Residues: CATSRRTGTGTDTQYF.

This clonotype has just a few counts. This chain links TRBV19 with TRBJ2-7; TRBD2 matches 9 bases. The CDR3 is 15 residues long. V lost 3 bases to trimming and J lost 3 bases; unmatched junction nucleotides: 6. Germline V CDR1 and CDR2: LNHDA, SQIVND (reference sequence). CDR3 in DNA: TGTGCCAGTAGTATTGATAGCGGGAGTGTCTACGAGCAGTACTTC. It codes for CASSIDSGSVYEQYF.

As concerns this clonotype: This sequence may be a read error, since a much larger clone differs from it by one base. The rearrangement links TRBV14 to TRBJ2-1, with D perhaps matching TRBD2 (6 bases). In germline, CDR1 is SGHDN, CDR2 FVKESK. V lost 6 bases and J 11 bases, leaving 17 bases between the germline ends. The CDR3 is made up of 13 amino acids. The CDR3 DNA is TGTGCCAGCAGTTCGGGACTCACTAGACAGCAGTTCTTC. Translation: CASSSGLTRQQFF.

A word on this clonotype: A read error may explain this, as a much larger clone is one base away. V and J are TRBV7-9 and TRBJ2-1, with D uncertain. The CDR3 is made up of 14 amino acids. Germline V gives CDR1 SEHNR, CDR2 FQNEAQ (reference sequence). The CDR3 DNA reads as TGTGCCAGCAGCTTAAGTTCACGTGGGCATGATCAGTTCTTC. It codes for CASSLSSRGHDQFF.

This clonotype was detected ten times or more. The rearrangement uses TRBV11-2 and TRBJ2-7, with 8 bases that match TRBD2. V was clipped by 2 bases and J by 1 base; unmatched bases: 13. The germline gives CDR1 SGHAT, CDR2 FQNNGV. This CDR3 region has 18 residues. The CDR3 DNA sequence: TGTGCCAGCAGCTTAACCCGAGTGACTAGCGAGAAATCCTACGAGCAGTACTTC. Its translation is CASSLTRVTSEKSYEQYF.